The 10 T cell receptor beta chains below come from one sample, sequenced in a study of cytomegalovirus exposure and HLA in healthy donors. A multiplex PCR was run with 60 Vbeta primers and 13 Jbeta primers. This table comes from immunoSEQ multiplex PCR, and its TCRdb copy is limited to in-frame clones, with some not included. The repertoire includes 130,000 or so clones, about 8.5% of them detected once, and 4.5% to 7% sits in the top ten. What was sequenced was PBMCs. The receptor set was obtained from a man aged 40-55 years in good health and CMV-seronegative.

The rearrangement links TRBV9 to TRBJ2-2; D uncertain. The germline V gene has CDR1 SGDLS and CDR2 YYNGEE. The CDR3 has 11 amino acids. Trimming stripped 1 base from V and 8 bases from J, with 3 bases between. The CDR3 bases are TGTGCCAGCAGCGTATCGGGGGAGCTGTTTTTT. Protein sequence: CASSVSGELFF. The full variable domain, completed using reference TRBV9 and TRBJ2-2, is DSGVTQTPKHLITATGQRVTLRCSPRSGDLSVYWYQQSLDQGLQFLIQYYNGEERAKGNILERFSAQQFPDLHSELNLSSLELGDSALYFCASSVSGELFFGEGSRLTVL.

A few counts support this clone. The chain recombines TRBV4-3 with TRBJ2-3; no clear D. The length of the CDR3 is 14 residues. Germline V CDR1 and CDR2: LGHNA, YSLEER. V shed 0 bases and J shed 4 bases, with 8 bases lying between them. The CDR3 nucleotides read TGCGCCAGCAGCCAAGATCCTAGTTCAGATACGCAGTATTTT. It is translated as CASSQDPSSDTQYF.

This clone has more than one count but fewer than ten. The CDR3 protein is CASSQTDRAEAFF. The DNA of the CDR3 is TGTGCCAGCTCGCAGACAGATCGGGCTGAAGCTTTCTTT. The gene calls are TRBV18 and TRBJ1-1; maybe TRBD1 (5 bases). Germline assignment: CDR1 KGHSH and CDR2 LQKENI. This CDR3 region has 13 residues. V gave up 6 bases and J gave up 6 bases, with 14 bases separating them.

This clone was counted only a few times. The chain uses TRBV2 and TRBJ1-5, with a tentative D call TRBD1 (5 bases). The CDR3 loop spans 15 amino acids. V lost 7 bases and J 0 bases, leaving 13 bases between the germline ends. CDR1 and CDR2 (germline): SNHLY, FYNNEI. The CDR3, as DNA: TGTGCCAGCAAGGAGGGACCATATAGCAATCAGCCCCAGCATTTT. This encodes CASKEGPYSNQPQHF.

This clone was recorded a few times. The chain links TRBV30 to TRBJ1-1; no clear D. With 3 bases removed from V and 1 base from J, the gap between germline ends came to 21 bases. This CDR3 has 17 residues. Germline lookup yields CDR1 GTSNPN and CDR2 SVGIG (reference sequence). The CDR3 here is CAWSSYSQLGGNTEAFF. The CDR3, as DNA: TGTGCCTGGAGCTCCTACTCACAGTTAGGTGGGAACACTGAAGCTTTCTTT.

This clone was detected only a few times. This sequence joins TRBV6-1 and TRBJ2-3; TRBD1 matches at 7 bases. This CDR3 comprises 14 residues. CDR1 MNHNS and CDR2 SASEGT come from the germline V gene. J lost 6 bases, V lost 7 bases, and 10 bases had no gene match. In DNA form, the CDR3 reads TGTGCCAGCACAAGAGACAGGGAGCTGGATACGCAGTATTTT. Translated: CASTRDRELDTQYF.

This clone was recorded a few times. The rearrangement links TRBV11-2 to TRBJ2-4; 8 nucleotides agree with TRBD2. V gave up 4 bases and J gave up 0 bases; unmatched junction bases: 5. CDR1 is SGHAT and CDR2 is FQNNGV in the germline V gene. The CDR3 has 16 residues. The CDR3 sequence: CASSSIAGLAKNIQYF. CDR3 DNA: TGTGCCAGCAGCTCAATAGCGGGGTTAGCCAAAAACATTCAGTACTTC.

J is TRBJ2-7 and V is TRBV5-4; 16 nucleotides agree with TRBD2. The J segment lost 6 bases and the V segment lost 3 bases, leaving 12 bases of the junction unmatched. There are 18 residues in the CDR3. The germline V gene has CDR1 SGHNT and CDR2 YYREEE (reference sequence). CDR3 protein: CASSSGLAGGPEGREQYF. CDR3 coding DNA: TGTGCCAGCAGCTCGGGACTAGCGGGGGGGCCTGAGGGTCGCGAGCAGTACTTC.

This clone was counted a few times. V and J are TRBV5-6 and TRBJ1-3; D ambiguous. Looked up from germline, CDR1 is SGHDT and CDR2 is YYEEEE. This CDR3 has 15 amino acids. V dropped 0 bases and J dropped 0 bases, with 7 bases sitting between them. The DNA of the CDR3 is TGTGCCAGCAGCTTGGGGAGAGGCTCTGGAAACACCATATATTTT. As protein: CASSLGRGSGNTIYF.

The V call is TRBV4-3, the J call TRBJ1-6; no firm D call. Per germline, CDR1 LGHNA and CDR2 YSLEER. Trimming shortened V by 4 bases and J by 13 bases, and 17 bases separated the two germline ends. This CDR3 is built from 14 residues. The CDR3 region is CASSPAIVAVPLHF. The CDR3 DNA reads TGCGCCAGCAGCCCTGCTATCGTTGCCGTTCCCCTCCACTTT.